This is a list of T cell receptor beta chains from one sample in a study of OX40 agonist ivuxolimab in advanced cancers. Sequenced by immunoSEQ multiplex PCR; TCRdb stores in-frame clones only, minus some. The sample includes about 100,000 clones, about nine tenths of them seen just once. Sequenced here: CD4+ or CD8+ T cells sorted from blood, sampled in a trial of the OX40 agonist ivuxolimab. Every receptor here comes from an adult with an advanced solid tumor such as melanoma, head and neck, liver or kidney cancer. Each CDR3 is given with its conserved first and last residue. A D gene is named only where the DNA matches it firmly. Clone size, where shown, is once, few, many, or a class for clones that have expanded.

cdr3_nt cdr3_aa j_call d_call v_call clone_size
TGTGCCAGCAGTAAGGACACCTTCGCCTACTACGAGCAGTACTTC CASSKDTFAYYEQYF TRBJ2-7 NA TRBV5-5 NA
TGTGCCAGCAGCGACAGGTTCATGAACACTGAAGCTTTCTTT CASSDRFMNTEAFF TRBJ1-1 NA TRBV6-5 NA
TGTGCCAGCAGCCCCTGGGGCCCTAAGAATGAGCAGTTCTTC CASSPWGPKNEQFF TRBJ2-1 NA TRBV14 once
TGTGCCAGCAGTGCGGGGGGTTCCTACGAGCAGTACTTC CASSAGGSYEQYF TRBJ2-7 TRBD2 TRBV6-4 NA
TGTGCCAGCAGTGAGGGCAACAATCAGCCCCAGCATTTT CASSEGNNQPQHF TRBJ1-5 NA TRBV6-1 few
TGTGCCTGGAATTACGGAACTGGAAACACCATATATTTT CAWNYGTGNTIYF TRBJ1-3 NA TRBV30 once
TGCGCCAGCAGTGTGGGGGACAGGACCGGGGCTACGCAGTATTTT CASSVGDRTGATQYF TRBJ2-3 TRBD1 TRBV10-1 NA
TGCGCCAGCAGCGTCAGGACAGGGTCGTCTGAAGCTTTCTTT CASSVRTGSSEAFF TRBJ1-1 TRBD1 TRBV5-1 NA
TGTGCCAGCAGCTTATCTGGGGAGGCTGAAGCTTTCTTT CASSLSGEAEAFF TRBJ1-1 NA TRBV7-3 few
TGTGCCAGCAGACTTACAGGGGGCACGACCTACGAGCAGTACTTC CASRLTGGTTYEQYF TRBJ2-7 TRBD1 TRBV2 NA
TGTGCCAGCAGCCTTCTAGCGGGTGTCACCGGGGAGCTGTTTTTT CASSLLAGVTGELFF TRBJ2-2 TRBD2 TRBV14 NA
TGCGCCAGCTCCCTGCATCAGCCCCAGCATTTT CASSLHQPQHF TRBJ1-5 NA TRBV5-1 NA
TGTGCCAGCAGCGCGACAGGATCCAACACCGGGGAGCTGTTTTTT CASSATGSNTGELFF TRBJ2-2 NA TRBV7-3 once